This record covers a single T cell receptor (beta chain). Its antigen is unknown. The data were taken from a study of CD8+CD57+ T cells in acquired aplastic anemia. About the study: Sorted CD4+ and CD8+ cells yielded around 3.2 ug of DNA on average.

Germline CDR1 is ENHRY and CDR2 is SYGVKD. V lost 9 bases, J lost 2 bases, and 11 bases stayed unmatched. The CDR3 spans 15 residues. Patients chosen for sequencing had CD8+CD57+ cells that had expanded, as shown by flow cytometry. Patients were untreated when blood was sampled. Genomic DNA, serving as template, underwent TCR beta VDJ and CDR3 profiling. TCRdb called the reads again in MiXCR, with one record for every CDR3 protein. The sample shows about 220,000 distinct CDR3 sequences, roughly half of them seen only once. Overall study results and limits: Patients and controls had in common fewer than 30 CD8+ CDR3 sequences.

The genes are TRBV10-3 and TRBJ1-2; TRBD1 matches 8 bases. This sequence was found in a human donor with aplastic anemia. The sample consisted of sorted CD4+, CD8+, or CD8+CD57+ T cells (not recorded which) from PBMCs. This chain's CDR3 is CAIKGQGANNYGYTF. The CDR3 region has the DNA TGTGCCATAAAGGGTCAGGGGGCGAACAACTATGGCTACACCTTC.